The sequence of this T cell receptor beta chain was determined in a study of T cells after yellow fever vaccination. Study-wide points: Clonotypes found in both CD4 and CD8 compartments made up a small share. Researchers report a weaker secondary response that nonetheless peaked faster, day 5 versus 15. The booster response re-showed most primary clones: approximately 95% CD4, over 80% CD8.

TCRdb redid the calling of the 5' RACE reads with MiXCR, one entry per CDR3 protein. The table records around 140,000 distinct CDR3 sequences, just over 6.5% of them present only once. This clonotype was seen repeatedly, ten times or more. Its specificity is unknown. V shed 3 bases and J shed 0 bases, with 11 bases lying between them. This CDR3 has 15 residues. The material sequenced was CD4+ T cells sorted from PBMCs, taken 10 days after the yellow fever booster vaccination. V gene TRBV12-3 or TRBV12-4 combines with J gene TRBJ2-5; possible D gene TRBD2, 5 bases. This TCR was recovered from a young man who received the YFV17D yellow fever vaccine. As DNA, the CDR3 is TGTGCCAGCAGTTTGGGGAGAGGGTACCAAGAGACCCAGTACTTC. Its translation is CASSLGRGYQETQYF.